This T cell receptor beta chain stems from a study of blood T cell repertoires in COVID-19 (dated by TCRdb to between 2020 and 2021). Some background on the complete study: Samples from collaborators originated in the United States, Italy and Spain and spanned both the acute and convalescent phases of COVID-19. A de-identified subject ID, COVID-19 status, age in years and sex were almost always included in the sample metadata. Where available, HLA class I and class II types were taken from metadata supplied by the sample provider and were not determined by assay-based typing. The material from the prospective study consisted of cDNA or gDNA derived from T cells, B-cell-depleted T cells, or PBMCs. The dataset comprised deeply sampled blood TCRbeta repertoires from subjects exposed to, actively infected with, or recovered from COVID-19. Samples came from the ongoing ImmuneRACE study (first 160 participants) plus 1,254 subjects from 6 global collaborators. The repertoires were released in a freely available public database intended as a resource for research on the immune response to SARS-CoV-2. General findings and caveats noted by the study authors: Clinical and demographic metadata were provided uncurated, with the amount varying by source and participant.

Points on this clone: Its antigen target is currently unknown. Within one base of it there is no much larger clone, and no base qualities were kept.

The CDR3, from cysteine to phenylalanine, totals 14 residues. Just CDR3 DNA is preserved here, 42 bases in frame from base 1. Sequences SGHNT (CDR1) and YYREEE (CDR2) are obtained from the germline V gene (reference sequence). V trim: 4 bases; J trim: 4 bases; unmatched bases: 5. TCRbeta CDR3 regions were amplified from genomic DNA using the immunoSEQ Assay, a bias-controlled multiplex PCR. On the authors' methods: Within the assay, amplification of reference gene primers was used to estimate how many nucleated cells each sample contained. Sequence reads were collapsed and filtered to measure the absolute abundance of every unique TCRbeta CDR3 rearrangement. Productive Simpson clonality was computed per sample as the square root of Simpson's diversity index over productive rearrangements. The immuneACCESS repertoire file appears here via TCRdb, limited to in-frame rearrangements. These files lack a portion of the clones; in checked studies, under half of the deficit traces to unresolved V genes, and the cause of the others is not known. D and trimming were read from the DNA, whereas the V and J calls and clone size are those reported in that table. Here the sample has about 320,000 clones; 90% occur a single time. The ten most abundant clones make up around 3.9% of the sample.

Participants in the prospective study were aged 18 to 89 years, lived in about two dozen United States geographic areas, and enrolled through a virtual design. Cohort assignment in the prospective study relied on participant-reported clinical history from a screening survey and a study questionnaire. Exposed participants had been in contact, within 2 weeks of entering the study, with a person who had a PCR-confirmed or clinician-diagnosed case of COVID-19. In the prospective study, mobile phlebotomists collected whole blood, serum and a nasopharyngeal or oropharyngeal swab from each participant. Prospective study participants could optionally give additional blood draws and questionnaires over an approximately 2-month period. Blood samples from the prospective study were shipped frozen or at room temperature prior to DNA extraction.

This receptor was obtained from a woman aged 25 to 39 who had been exposed to COVID-19. Sequencing input: PBMCs or T cells enriched from blood (not recorded which). The chain is made from TRBV5-4 and TRBJ1-2; TRBD1 lines up with 9 middle nucleotides. The CDR3 is CASSRTGEVYGYTF. The DNA reads TGTGCCAGCAGCCGGACAGGGGAGGTCTATGGCTACACCTTC.